Sequencing of this T cell receptor (beta chain) was carried out in a study of CD8 T cells in Susac syndrome. In the case of this clonotype: Its antigen is undetermined.

Random hexamers were used to reverse transcribe 0.5 to 1 ug of RNA. immunoSEQ multiplex PCR amplified TCR beta CDR3 across 54 Vbeta, 13 Jbeta. From the immunoSEQ multiplex PCR reads, TCRdb called clonotypes with MiXCR, one entry per CDR3 protein. Counted here are about 100,000 distinct CDR3 sequences, 95% occurring once; the ten biggest clones make up 0.3%. Study-wide results and caveats: Susac-specific public clones found in total CD8+ repertoires numbered more than 15, and those in CD8+ TEMRA repertoires numbered five.

TEMRA cells underwent FACS enrichment and CD8+ and CD4+ T cells underwent negative isolation. This CDR3 is 13 amino acids long. The junction had 5 bases not matched to a gene; V was cut back by 7 bases and J by 6 bases. The sequenced sample was CD8+ T cells from PBMCs. The chain links TRBV12-3 or TRBV12-4 to TRBJ2-4; 8 positions agree with TRBD1. This receptor was taken from a human donor with Susac syndrome. Here the CDR3 reads CASTGTGGNIQYF. Here the CDR3 DNA reads TGTGCCAGCACCGGCACAGGGGGAAACATTCAGTACTTC.